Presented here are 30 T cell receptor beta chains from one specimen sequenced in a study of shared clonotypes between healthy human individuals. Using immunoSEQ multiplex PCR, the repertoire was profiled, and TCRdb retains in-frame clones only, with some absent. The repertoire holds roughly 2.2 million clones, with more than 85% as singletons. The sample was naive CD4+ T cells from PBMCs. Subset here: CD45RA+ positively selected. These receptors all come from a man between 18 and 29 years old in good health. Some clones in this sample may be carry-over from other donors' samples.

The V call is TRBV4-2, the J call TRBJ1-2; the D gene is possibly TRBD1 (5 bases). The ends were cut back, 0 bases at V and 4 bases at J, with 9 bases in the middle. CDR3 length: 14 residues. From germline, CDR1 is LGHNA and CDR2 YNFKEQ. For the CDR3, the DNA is TGTGCCAGCAGCCAAGATCGACAGTTCTATGGCTACACCTTC. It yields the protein CASSQDRQFYGYTF.

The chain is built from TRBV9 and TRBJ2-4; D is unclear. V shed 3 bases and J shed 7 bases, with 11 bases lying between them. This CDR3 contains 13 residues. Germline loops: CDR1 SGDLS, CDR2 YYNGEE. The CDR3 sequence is CASSGDAGNIQYF. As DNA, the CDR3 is TGTGCCAGCAGCGGGGATGCCGGGAACATTCAGTACTTC.

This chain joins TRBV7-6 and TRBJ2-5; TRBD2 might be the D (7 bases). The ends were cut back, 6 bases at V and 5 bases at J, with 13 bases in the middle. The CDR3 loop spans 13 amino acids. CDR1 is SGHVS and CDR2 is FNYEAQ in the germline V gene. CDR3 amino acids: CASSPGGGETQYF. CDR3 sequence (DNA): TGTGCCAGCAGTCCGGGGGGCGGTGAGACCCAGTACTTC.

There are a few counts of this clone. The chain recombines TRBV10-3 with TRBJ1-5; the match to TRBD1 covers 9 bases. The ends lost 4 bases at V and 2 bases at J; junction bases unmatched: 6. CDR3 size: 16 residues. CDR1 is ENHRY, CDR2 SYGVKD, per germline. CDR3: CAISGQGGRGNQPQHF. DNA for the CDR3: TGTGCCATCAGTGGACAGGGGGGACGGGGCAATCAGCCCCAGCATTTT.

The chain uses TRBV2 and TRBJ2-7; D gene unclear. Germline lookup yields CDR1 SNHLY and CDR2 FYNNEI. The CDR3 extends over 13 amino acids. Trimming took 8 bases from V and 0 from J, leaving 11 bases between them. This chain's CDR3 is CASVRYGSYEQYF. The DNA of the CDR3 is TGTGCCAGCGTCCGGTACGGCTCCTACGAGCAGTACTTC. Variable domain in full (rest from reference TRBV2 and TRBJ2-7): EPEVTQTPSHQVTQMGQEVILRCVPISNHLYFYWYRQILGQKVEFLVSFYNNEISEKSEIFDDQFSVERPDGSNFTLKIRSTKLEDSAMYFCASVRYGSYEQYFGPGTRLTVT.

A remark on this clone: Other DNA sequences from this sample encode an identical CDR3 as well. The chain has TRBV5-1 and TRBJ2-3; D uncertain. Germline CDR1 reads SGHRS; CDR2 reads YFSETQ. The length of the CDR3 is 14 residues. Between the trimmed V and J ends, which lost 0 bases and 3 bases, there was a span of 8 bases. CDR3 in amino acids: CASSLAGSTDTQYF. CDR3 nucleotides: TGCGCCAGCAGCTTGGCCGGAAGTACAGATACGCAGTATTTT. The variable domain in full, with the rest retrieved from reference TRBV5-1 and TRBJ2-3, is KAGVTQTPRYLIKTRGQQVTLSCSPISGHRSVSWYQQTPGQGLQFLFEYFSETQRNKGNFPGRFSGRQFSNSRSEMNVSTLELGDSALYLCASSLAGSTDTQYFGPGTRLTVL.

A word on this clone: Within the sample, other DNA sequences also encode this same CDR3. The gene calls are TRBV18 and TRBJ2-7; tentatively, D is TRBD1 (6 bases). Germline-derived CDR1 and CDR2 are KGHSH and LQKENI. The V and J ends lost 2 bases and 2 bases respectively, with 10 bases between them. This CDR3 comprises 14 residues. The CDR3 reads CASSPGKGAYEQYF. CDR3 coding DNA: TGTGCCAGCTCACCAGGGAAGGGGGCCTACGAGCAGTACTTC.

This chain's CDR3 is CASRDGTSGLNEQFF. As DNA, the CDR3 is TGTGCCAGCAGGGACGGGACTAGCGGCCTCAATGAGCAGTTCTTC. J is TRBJ2-1 and V is TRBV2; the match to TRBD2 covers 11 bases. This CDR3 has 15 residues. The germline gives CDR1 SNHLY, CDR2 FYNNEI. J was trimmed by 6 bases and V by 6 bases; bases with no gene match: 7. The full variable domain, with the rest looked up from reference TRBV2 and TRBJ2-1, is EPEVTQTPSHQVTQMGQEVILRCVPISNHLYFYWYRQILGQKVEFLVSFYNNEISEKSEIFDDQFSVERPDGSNFTLKIRSTKLEDSAMYFCASRDGTSGLNEQFFGPGTRLTVL.

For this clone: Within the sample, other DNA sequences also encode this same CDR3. CDR3 loop: CAWSKGVNTEAFF. The DNA of the CDR3 is TGTGCCTGGAGTAAGGGAGTCAACACTGAAGCTTTCTTT. The chain has TRBV30 and TRBJ1-1, with D hard to call. Trimming left V 2 bases short and J 2 bases short, with 9 bases between. This CDR3 comprises 13 residues. Germline V gene data show CDR1 as GTSNPN and CDR2 as SVGIG (reference sequence).

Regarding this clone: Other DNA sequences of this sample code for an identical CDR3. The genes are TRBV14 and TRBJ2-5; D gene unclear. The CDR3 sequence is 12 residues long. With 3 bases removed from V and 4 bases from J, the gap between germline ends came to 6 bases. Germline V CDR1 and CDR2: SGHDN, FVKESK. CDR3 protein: CASSQVLETQYF. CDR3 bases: TGTGCCAGCAGCCAGGTATTAGAGACCCAGTACTTC.

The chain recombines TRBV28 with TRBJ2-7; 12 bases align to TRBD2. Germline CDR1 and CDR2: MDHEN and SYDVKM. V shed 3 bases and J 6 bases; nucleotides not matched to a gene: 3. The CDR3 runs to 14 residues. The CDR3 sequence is CASSFSGLAGEQYF. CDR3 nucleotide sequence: TGTGCCAGCAGTTTTTCGGGACTAGCGGGCGAGCAGTACTTC.

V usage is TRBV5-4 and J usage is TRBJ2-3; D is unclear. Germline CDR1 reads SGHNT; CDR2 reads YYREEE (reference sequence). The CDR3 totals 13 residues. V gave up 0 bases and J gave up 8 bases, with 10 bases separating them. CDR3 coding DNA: TGTGCCAGCAGCTTGGGTGGGCCAGCTACGCAGTATTTT. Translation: CASSLGGPATQYF. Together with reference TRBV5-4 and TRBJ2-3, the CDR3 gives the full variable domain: ETGVTQSPTHLIKTRGQQVTLRCSSQSGHNTVSWYQQALGQGPQFIFQYYREEENGRGNFPPRFSGLQFPNYSSELNVNALELDDSALYLCASSLGGPATQYFGPGTRLTVL.

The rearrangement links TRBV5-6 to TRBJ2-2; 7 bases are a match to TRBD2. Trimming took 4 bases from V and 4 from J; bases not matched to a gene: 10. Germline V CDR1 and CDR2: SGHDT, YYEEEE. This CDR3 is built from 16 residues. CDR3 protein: CASSPRAGSRTGELFF. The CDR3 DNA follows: TGTGCCAGCAGCCCCCGAGCGGGATCCCGCACCGGGGAGCTGTTTTTT.

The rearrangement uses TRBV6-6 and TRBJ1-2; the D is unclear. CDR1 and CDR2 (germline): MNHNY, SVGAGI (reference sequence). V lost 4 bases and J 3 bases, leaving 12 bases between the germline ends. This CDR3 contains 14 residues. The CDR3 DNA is TGTGCCAGCAGTTCAGTCCGAGAACACTATGGCTACACCTTC. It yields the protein CASSSVREHYGYTF.

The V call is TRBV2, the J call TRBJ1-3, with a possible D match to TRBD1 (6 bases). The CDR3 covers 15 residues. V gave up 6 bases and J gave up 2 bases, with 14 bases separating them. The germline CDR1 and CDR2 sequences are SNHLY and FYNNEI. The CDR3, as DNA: TGTGCCAGCAGGGTTACCGGGACACCTGGAAACACCATATATTTT. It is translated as CASRVTGTPGNTIYF.

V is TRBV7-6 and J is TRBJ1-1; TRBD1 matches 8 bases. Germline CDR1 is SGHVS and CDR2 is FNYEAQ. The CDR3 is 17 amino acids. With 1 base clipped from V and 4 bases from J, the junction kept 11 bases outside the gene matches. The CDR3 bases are TGTGCCAGCAGCTTAGGCCCGACAGGGGTTAAGGCCACTGAAGCTTTCTTT. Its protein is CASSLGPTGVKATEAFF.

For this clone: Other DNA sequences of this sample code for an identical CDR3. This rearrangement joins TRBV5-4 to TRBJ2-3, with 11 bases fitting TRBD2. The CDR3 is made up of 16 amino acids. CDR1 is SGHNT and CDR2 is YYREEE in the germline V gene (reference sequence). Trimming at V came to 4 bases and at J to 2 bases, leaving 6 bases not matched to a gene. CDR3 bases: TGTGCCAGCAGCCCGGGGACTAGCGGAACCACAGATACGCAGTATTTT. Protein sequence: CASSPGTSGTTDTQYF.

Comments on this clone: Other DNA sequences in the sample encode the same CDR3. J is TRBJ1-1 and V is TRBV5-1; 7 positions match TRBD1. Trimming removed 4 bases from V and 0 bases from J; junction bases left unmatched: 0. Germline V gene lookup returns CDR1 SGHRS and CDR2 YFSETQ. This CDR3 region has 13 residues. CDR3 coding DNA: TGCGCCAGCAGCACAGGGGTGAACACTGAAGCTTTCTTT. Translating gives CASSTGVNTEAFF.

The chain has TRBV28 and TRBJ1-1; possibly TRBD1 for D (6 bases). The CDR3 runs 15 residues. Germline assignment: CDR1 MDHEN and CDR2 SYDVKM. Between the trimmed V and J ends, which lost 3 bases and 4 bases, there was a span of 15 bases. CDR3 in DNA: TGTGCCAGCAGTTTGTTTGCAGGGGCGAGCACTGAAGCTTTCTTT. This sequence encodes CASSLFAGASTEAFF. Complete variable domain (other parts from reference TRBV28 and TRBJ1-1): DVKVTQSSRYLVKRTGEKVFLECVQDMDHENMFWYRQDPGLGLRLIYFSYDVKMKEKGDIPEGYSVSREKKERFSLILESASTNQTSMYLCASSLFAGASTEAFFGQGTRLTVV.

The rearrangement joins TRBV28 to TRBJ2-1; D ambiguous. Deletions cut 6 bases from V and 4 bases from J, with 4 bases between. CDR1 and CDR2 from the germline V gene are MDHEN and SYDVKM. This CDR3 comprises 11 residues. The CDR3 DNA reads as TGTGCCAGCAGAAAATACAATGAGCAGTTCTTC. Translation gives CASRKYNEQFF. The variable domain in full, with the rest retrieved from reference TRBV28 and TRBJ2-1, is DVKVTQSSRYLVKRTGEKVFLECVQDMDHENMFWYRQDPGLGLRLIYFSYDVKMKEKGDIPEGYSVSREKKERFSLILESASTNQTSMYLCASRKYNEQFFGPGTRLTVL.

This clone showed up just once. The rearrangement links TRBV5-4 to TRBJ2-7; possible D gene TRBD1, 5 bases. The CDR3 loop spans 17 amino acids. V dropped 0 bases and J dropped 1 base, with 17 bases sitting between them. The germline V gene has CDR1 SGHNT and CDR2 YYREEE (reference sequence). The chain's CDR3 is CASSLATQAGRSYEQYF. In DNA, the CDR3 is TGTGCCAGCAGCTTGGCGACACAGGCAGGGCGATCCTACGAGCAGTACTTC.

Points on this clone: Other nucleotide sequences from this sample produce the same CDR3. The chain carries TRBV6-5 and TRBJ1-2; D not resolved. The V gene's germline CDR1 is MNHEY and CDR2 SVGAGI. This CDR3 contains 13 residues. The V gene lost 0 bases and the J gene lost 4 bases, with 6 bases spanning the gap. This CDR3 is CASSYSRGYGYTF. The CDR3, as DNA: TGTGCCAGCAGTTACTCGCGAGGCTATGGCTACACCTTC.

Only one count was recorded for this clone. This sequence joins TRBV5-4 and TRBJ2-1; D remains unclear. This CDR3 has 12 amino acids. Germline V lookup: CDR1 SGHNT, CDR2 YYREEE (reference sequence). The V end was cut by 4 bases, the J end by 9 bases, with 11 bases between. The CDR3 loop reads CASSQTGGEQFF. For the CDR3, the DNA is TGTGCCAGCAGCCAAACCGGTGGTGAGCAGTTCTTC.

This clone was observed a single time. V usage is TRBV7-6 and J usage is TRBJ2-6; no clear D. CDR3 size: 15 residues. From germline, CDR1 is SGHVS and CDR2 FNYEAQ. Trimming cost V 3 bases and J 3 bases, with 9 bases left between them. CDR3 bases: TGTGCCAGCAGCTTGGCGGCAGGTGGGGCCAACGTCCTGACTTTC. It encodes CASSLAAGGANVLTF. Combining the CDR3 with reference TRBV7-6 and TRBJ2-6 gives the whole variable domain GAGVSQSPRYKVTKRGQDVALRCDPISGHVSLYWYRQALGQGPEFLTYFNYEAQQDKSGLPNDRFSAERPEGSISTLTIQRTEQRDSAMYRCASSLAAGGANVLTFGAGSRLTVL.

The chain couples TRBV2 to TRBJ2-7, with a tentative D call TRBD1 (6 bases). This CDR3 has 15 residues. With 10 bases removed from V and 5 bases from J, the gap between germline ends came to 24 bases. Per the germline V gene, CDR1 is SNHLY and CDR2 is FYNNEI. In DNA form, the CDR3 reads TGTGCCACCGAGTGGGGGCTCGCCGGGGACAACGAGCAGTACTTC. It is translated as CATEWGLAGDNEQYF. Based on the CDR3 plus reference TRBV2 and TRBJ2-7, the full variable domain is EPEVTQTPSHQVTQMGQEVILRCVPISNHLYFYWYRQILGQKVEFLVSFYNNEISEKSEIFDDQFSVERPDGSNFTLKIRSTKLEDSAMYFCATEWGLAGDNEQYFGPGTRLTVT.

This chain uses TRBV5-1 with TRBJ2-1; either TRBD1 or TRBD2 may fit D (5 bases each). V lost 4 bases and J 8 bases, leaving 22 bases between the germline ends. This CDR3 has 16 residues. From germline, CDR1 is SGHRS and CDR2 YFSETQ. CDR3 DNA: TGCGCCAGCAGCGTCGCCCCGGGACCCGCGGTAGATGAGCAGTTCTTC. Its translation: CASSVAPGPAVDEQFF.

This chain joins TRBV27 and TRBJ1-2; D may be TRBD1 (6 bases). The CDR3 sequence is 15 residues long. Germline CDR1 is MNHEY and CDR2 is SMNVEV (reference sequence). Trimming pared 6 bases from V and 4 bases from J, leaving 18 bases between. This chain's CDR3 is CASRDSALGGYGYTF. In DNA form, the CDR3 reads TGTGCCAGCAGGGACAGCGCCCTCGGGGGCTATGGCTACACCTTC.

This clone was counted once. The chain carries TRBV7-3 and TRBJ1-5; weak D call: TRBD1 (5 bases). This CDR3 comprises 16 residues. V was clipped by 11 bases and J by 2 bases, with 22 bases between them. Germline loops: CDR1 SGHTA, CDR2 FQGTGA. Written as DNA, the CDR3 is TGTGCCCCAACAGACAGTAGCGGTGGTGGCAATCAGCCCCAGCATTTT. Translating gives CAPTDSSGGGNQPQHF.

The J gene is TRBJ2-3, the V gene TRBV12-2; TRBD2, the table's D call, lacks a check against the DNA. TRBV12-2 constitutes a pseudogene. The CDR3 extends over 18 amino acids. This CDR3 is CASRNLPGLAGNTDTQYF. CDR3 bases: TGTGCAAGTCGCAACTTGCCCGGACTAGCGGGGAACACAGATACGCAGTATTTT.

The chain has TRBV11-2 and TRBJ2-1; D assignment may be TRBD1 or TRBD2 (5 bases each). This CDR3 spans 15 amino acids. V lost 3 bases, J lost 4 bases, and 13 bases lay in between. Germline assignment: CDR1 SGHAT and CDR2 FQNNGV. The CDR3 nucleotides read TGTGCCAGCAGCTTGGGACCTCCGCAATACAATGAGCAGTTCTTC. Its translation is CASSLGPPQYNEQFF.